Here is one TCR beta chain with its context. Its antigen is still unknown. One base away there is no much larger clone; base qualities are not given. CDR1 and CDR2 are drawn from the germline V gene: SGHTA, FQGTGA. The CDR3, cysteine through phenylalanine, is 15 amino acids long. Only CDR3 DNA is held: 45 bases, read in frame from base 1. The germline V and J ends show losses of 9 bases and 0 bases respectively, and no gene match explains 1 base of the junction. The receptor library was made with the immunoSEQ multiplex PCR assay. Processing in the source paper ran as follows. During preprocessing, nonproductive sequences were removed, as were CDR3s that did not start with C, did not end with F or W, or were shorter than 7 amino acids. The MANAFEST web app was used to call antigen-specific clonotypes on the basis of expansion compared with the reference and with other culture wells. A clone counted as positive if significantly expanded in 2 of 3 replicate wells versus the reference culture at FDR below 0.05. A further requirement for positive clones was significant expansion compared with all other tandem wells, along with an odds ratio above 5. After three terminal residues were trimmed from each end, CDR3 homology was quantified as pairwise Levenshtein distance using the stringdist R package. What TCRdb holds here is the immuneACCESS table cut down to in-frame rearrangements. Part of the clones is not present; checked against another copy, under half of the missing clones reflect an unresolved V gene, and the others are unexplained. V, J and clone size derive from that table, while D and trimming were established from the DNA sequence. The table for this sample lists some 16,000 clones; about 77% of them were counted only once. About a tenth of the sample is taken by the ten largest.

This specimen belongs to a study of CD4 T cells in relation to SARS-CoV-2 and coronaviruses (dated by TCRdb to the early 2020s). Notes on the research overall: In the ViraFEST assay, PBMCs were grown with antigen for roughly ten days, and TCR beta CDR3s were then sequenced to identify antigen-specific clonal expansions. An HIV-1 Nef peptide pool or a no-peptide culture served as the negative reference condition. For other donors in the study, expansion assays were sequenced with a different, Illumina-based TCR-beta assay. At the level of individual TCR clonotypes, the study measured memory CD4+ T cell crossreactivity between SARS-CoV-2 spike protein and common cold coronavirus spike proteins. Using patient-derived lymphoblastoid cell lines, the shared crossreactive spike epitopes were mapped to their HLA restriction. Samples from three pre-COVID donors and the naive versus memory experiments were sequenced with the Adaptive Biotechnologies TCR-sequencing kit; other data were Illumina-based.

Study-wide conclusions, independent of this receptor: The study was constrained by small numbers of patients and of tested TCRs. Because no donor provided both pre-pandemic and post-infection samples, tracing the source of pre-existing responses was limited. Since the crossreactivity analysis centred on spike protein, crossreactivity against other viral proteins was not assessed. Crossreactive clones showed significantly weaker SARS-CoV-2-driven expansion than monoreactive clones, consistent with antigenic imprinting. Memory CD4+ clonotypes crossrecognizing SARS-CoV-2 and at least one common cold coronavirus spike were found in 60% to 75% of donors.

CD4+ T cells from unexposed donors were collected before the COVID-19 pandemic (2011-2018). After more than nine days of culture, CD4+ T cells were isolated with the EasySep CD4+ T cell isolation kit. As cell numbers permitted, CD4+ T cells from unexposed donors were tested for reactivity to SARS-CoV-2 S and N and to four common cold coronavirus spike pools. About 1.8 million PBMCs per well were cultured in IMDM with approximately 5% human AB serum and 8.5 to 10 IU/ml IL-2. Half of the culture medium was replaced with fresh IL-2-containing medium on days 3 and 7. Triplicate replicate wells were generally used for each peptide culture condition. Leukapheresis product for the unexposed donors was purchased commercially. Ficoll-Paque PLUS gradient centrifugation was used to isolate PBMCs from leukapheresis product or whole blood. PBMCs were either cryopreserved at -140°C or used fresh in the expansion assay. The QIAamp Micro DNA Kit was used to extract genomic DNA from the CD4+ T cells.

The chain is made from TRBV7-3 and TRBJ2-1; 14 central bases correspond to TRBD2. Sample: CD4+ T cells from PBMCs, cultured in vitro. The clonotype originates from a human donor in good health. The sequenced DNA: TGTGCCAGTGGGACTAGCGGGGGCTCCTACAATGAGCAGTTCTTC. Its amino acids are CASGTSGGSYNEQFF.